This TCR beta chain derives from a study of T-cell reconstitution after alpha-beta-depleted transplantation in children. This clonotype occurred a few times. Antigen specificity is unknown. Broader study findings: A year had passed since transplant, and T-cell counts and diversity by then came mostly from newly produced T cells.

From germline, CDR1 is SGHDN and CDR2 FVKESK. The CDR3 contains 14 residues. Trimming pared 3 bases from V and 7 bases from J, leaving 15 bases between. As it was prepared, the TCRbeta library received unique molecular identifiers. TCRdb fed the PCR reads into MiXCR, producing one record per CDR3 protein. The table lists tens of thousands of distinct CDR3 sequences, around 9% of them singletons. The receptor comes from a male patient between 2 and 15 years old who had a stem cell transplant for chronic granulomatous disease, so the T cells may come from the graft donor. The material was PBMCs, mostly from graft donor cells, obtained 60 days after TCRalphabeta/CD19-depleted stem cell transplant. V is TRBV14 and J is TRBJ1-2; D is uncertain. The DNA of the CDR3 is TGTGCCAGCAGCCAGACCGGGGAGGCTCGTGGCTACACCTTC. Translated, it gives CASSQTGEARGYTF.